A single sample is the source of the 7 T cell receptor beta chains below, sequenced in a study of early T cells in non-severe SARS-CoV-2 infection. MiXCR, applied by TCRdb to the 5' RACE reads, yields one record per CDR3 protein. The data hold 45,000 to 50,000 distinct CDR3 sequences, with roughly 5.9% observed a single time. Sequencing was done on a sample of whole blood. The source of these receptors is an adult who was a healthcare worker with PCR-confirmed SARS-CoV-2 infection or an uninfected control (not recorded which).

This clonotype was found many times. The chain combines TRBV12-3 or TRBV12-4 with TRBJ2-6, with D unclear. Deletions cut 8 bases from V and 0 bases from J, with 5 bases between. The CDR3 totals 13 residues. In DNA form, the CDR3 reads TGTGCCAGCTGTCTCTCTGGGGCCAACGTCCTGACTTTC. Its translation is CASCLSGANVLTF.

This clonotype has more than one count but fewer than ten. CDR3 amino acids: CATSDLCDRGLLPLHF. For the CDR3, the DNA is TGTGCCACCAGTGATTTGTGTGACAGGGGCCTTCTACCCCTCCACTTT. This sequence joins TRBV24-1 and TRBJ1-6; 8 nucleotides line up with TRBD1. Trimming cost V 0 bases and J 12 bases; bases outside gene matches: 9. The CDR3 covers 16 residues. Germline V CDR1 and CDR2: KGHDR, SFDVKD.

The genes are TRBV20-1 and TRBJ2-1; either TRBD1 or TRBD2 may fit D (5 bases each). From germline, CDR1 is DFQATT and CDR2 SNEGSKA (reference sequence). The CDR3 runs to 15 residues. Deletions cut 0 bases from V and 7 bases from J, with 16 bases between. CDR3: CSARDPAGSLNEQFF. CDR3 DNA: TGCAGTGCTAGAGATCCAGCAGGGAGTCTTAATGAGCAGTTCTTC.

This clonotype was detected only a few times. The chain is built from TRBV7-9 and TRBJ2-5; 10 nucleotides line up with TRBD2. The CDR3 contains 15 residues. V lost 5 bases and J lost 7; bases outside the gene matches: 10. CDR1 is SEHNR and CDR2 is FQNEAQ in the germline V gene (reference sequence). Written as DNA, the CDR3 is TGTGCCAGCAGCACCTGGGGGACTAGCGACCGGACCCAGTACTTC. Amino acid sequence: CASSTWGTSDRTQYF. The variable domain in full, with the rest retrieved from reference TRBV7-9 and TRBJ2-5, is DTGVSQNPRHKITKRGQNVTFRCDPISEHNRLYWYRQTLGQGPEFLTYFQNEAQLEKSRLLSDRFSAERPKGSFSTLEIQRTEQGDSAMYLCASSTWGTSDRTQYFGPGTRLLVL.

To note about this clonotype: One base away lies a much larger clone, so this may be a sequencing read error. A read error is likely, as this CDR3 ends without the conserved phenylalanine or tryptophan. This chain links TRBV5-4 with TRBJ2-5; D remains ambiguous. In germline, CDR1 is SGHNT, CDR2 YYREEE (reference sequence). V lost 0 bases to trimming and J lost 5 bases, with 20 bases between them. The CDR3 sequence is 17 residues long. The CDR3 here is CASSLGVGSGVGETQYS. In nucleotides, the CDR3 is TGTGCCAGCAGCTTGGGAGTCGGATCGGGTGTTGGTGAGACCCAGTACTCC.

This clonotype has a count of ten or more. The chain links TRBV7-6 to TRBJ2-2; D gene uncertain. Deletions cut 5 bases from V and 1 base from J, with 2 bases between. Germline lookup yields CDR1 SGHVS and CDR2 FNYEAQ. The CDR3 covers 12 residues. In nucleotides, the CDR3 is TGTGCCAGCAGCAAGAACACCGGGGAGCTGTTTTTT. Its translation: CASSKNTGELFF.

The chain couples TRBV2 to TRBJ2-3; D may correspond to TRBD1 or TRBD2 (5 bases each). Germline values: CDR1 SNHLY, CDR2 FYNNEI. Trimming removed 5 bases at V and 0 bases at J, with 9 bases between. This CDR3 is 14 amino acids long. In nucleotides, the CDR3 is TGTGCCAGCAGTAACCGGGACAGCACAGATACGCAGTATTTT. Protein: CASSNRDSTDTQYF. Full variable domain (missing parts from reference TRBV2 and TRBJ2-3): EPEVTQTPSHQVTQMGQEVILRCVPISNHLYFYWYRQILGQKVEFLVSFYNNEISEKSEIFDDQFSVERPDGSNFTLKIRSTKLEDSAMYFCASSNRDSTDTQYFGPGTRLTVL.